The entry below describes one T cell receptor (beta chain). Its antigen is undetermined. Vbeta (60) and Jbeta (13) primers were used in the PCR. Repertoires were generated with immunoSEQ multiplex PCR, while TCRdb's copy carries only in-frame clones and drops some. Of some 120,000 clones in the sample, roughly four fifths were seen once. The source of the sample is a study of cytomegalovirus exposure and HLA in healthy donors. General observations from the study: When a later analysis compared HLA-associated TCR beta chains with equally common others, the HLA-associated chains turned out to be more clonally expanded and to have lower generation probabilities. The study assumed roughly uniform donor sequencing depth for presence/absence analyses.

The ends were cut back, 0 bases at V and 7 bases at J, with 12 bases in the middle. Germline V lookup: CDR1 SGHAT, CDR2 FQNNGV. This CDR3 is 15 amino acids long. The V call is TRBV11-2, the J call TRBJ2-2, with TRBD1 as a possible D gene (5 bases). The material sequenced was PBMCs. The clonotype comes from a man aged 18-30 years in good health and CMV-seronegative. The CDR3 nucleotides read TGTGCCAGCAGCTTAGATTGGGGCTCCATCGGGGAGCTGTTTTTT. Encoded protein: CASSLDWGSIGELFF.